The 16 T cell receptor beta chains listed next were all sequenced from one sample in a study of PD-L1 blockade in urothelial cancer. The method was immunoSEQ multiplex PCR; TCRdb's version includes in-frame clones alone and lacks a portion of them. The table shows about 84,000 clones, with 82% occurring only once. The sequenced sample was PBMCs, obtained around atezolizumab (anti-PD-L1) treatment. The receptor source for this set is a man between 65 and 79 years old with urothelial cancer.

The chain carries TRBV2 and TRBJ2-1; a possible D gene is TRBD2 (6 bases). CDR1 is SNHLY, CDR2 FYNNEI, per germline. V dropped 5 bases and J dropped 2 bases, with 13 bases sitting between them. The CDR3 sequence is 15 residues long. CDR3 bases: TGTGCCAGCAGTACCGGGACTCTAGCCTACAATGAGCAGTTCTTC. This codes for CASSTGTLAYNEQFF.

The chain uses TRBV5-6 and TRBJ2-4; tentatively, D is TRBD1 (5 bases). Trimming removed 2 bases at V and 5 bases at J, with 14 bases between. The CDR3 loop spans 15 amino acids. Germline CDR1 reads SGHDT; CDR2 reads YYEEEE. The CDR3 DNA follows: TGTGCCAGCAGCTTAGTTGGGGCCCGCGAAAACATTCAGTACTTC. Protein product: CASSLVGARENIQYF.

The chain has TRBV9 and TRBJ2-7, with D maybe TRBD2 (5 bases). CDR1 SGDLS and CDR2 YYNGEE come from the germline V gene. V was pared by 0 bases and J by 1 base, with 8 bases between. CDR3 size: 14 residues. CDR3 nucleotide sequence: TGTGCCAGCAGCGTAGGTGGGGAGTCCTACGAGCAGTACTTC. Translated: CASSVGGESYEQYF.

The chain combines TRBV9 with TRBJ2-5, with 8 bases that match TRBD2. CDR3 length: 15 amino acids. The J segment lost 4 bases and the V segment lost 4 bases, leaving 9 bases of the junction unmatched. CDR1 SGDLS and CDR2 YYNGEE come from the germline V gene. CDR3 sequence: CASSFSGGGRETQYF. The CDR3 nucleotides read TGTGCCAGCAGCTTTTCGGGCGGGGGGAGAGAGACCCAGTACTTC.

This clone was seen a few times. The V gene is TRBV29-1, the J gene TRBJ1-1, with a tentative D call TRBD1 (5 bases). Germline CDR1 reads SQVTM; CDR2 reads ANQGSEA. Trimming left V 5 bases short and J 11 bases short, with 15 bases between. The CDR3 contains 11 residues. Here the CDR3 DNA reads TGCAGCGTTCTAACATGGGGGGTTGCTTTCTTT. It yields the protein CSVLTWGVAFF. The entire variable domain, with the rest obtained from reference TRBV29-1 and TRBJ1-1, is as follows: SAVISQKPSRDICQRGTSLTIQCQVDSQVTMMFWYRQQPGQSLTLIATANQGSEATYESGFVIDKFPISRPNLTFSTLTVSNMSPEDSSIYLCSVLTWGVAFFGQGTRLTVV.

The chain couples TRBV9 to TRBJ2-1; no reliable D call. Trimming pared 0 bases from V and 4 bases from J, leaving 17 bases between. Germline CDR1 SGDLS, CDR2 YYNGEE. CDR3 length equals 17 residues. This CDR3 reads CASSVDPLSAEYNEQFF. CDR3 bases: TGTGCCAGCAGCGTAGATCCCCTCTCCGCCGAGTACAATGAGCAGTTCTTC.

The rearrangement uses TRBV6-1 and TRBJ1-1; D ambiguous. The CDR3 covers 13 residues. Per germline, CDR1 MNHNS and CDR2 SASEGT. V was shortened by 7 bases and J by 3 bases, with 12 bases between the two germline ends. CDR3 DNA: TGTGCCAGCACACTAGGGATCGACACTGAAGCTTTCTTT. This encodes CASTLGIDTEAFF.

This clone was picked up a small number of times. The chain combines TRBV19 with TRBJ2-1; no reliable D call. Between the trimmed V and J ends, which lost 5 bases and 1 base, there was a span of 15 bases. CDR1 and CDR2 from the germline V gene are LNHDA and SQIVND (reference sequence). The CDR3 has 16 residues. The CDR3 is CASSPSRGGSYNEQFF. The DNA for the CDR3 is TGTGCCAGTAGTCCGTCCCGCGGCGGTTCCTACAATGAGCAGTTCTTC. Together with reference TRBV19 and TRBJ2-1, the CDR3 gives the full variable domain: DGGITQSPKYLFRKEGQNVTLSCEQNLNHDAMYWYRQDPGQGLRLIYYSQIVNDFQKGDIAEGYSVSREKKESFPLTVTSAQKNPTAFYLCASSPSRGGSYNEQFFGPGTRLTVL.

This clone was recorded once. V and J are TRBV14 and TRBJ2-3, with 10 nucleotides matching TRBD1. The CDR3 covers 17 residues. In germline, CDR1 is SGHDN, CDR2 FVKESK. Unmatched junction bases numbered 8, after V lost 1 base and J lost 4 bases. The CDR3 here is CASSQGVRTGGADTQYF. Written as DNA, the CDR3 is TGTGCCAGCAGCCAAGGAGTCCGGACAGGGGGTGCAGATACGCAGTATTTT.

This clone occurred a few times. The chain joins TRBV11-3 to TRBJ2-7, with D possibly TRBD2 on 5 matching bases. This CDR3 spans 15 amino acids. V was pared by 6 bases and J by 0 bases, with 15 bases between. Germline-derived CDR1 and CDR2 are SGHNT and YENEEA. CDR3 amino acids: CASRSGRGSSYEQYF. The CDR3 DNA is TGTGCCAGCAGGTCCGGTCGGGGTTCCTCCTACGAGCAGTACTTC.

The chain carries TRBV19 and TRBJ1-4, with a tentative D call TRBD1 (5 bases). V lost 5 bases and J lost 7, with 17 bases in between. Germline-derived CDR1 and CDR2 are LNHDA and SQIVND (reference sequence). The CDR3 runs to 15 residues. The CDR3 region is CASSLTSGISEKLFF. The CDR3 nucleotides are TGTGCCAGTAGTCTAACCTCAGGGATAAGTGAAAAACTGTTTTTT.

The V and J genes are TRBV7-9 and TRBJ1-2; D is unclear. Between the trimmed V and J ends, which lost 1 base and 6 bases, there was a span of 12 bases. Germline V gives CDR1 SEHNR, CDR2 FQNEAQ (reference sequence). There are 14 residues in the CDR3. CDR3: CASSLVAGSDGYTF. The CDR3 DNA follows: TGTGCCAGCAGCTTAGTGGCGGGATCAGATGGCTACACCTTC.

The rearrangement uses TRBV4-1 and TRBJ1-5, with D possibly being TRBD1 (6 bases). CDR3 length equals 13 residues. The V end lost 0 bases, the J end lost 7 bases, and 7 bases lay between the germline ends. Germline assignment: CDR1 MGHRA and CDR2 YSYEKL. CDR3 DNA sequence: TGCGCCAGCAGCCAAGATCAGGGGCAGCCCCAGCATTTT. This codes for CASSQDQGQPQHF.

This chain connects TRBV6-5 to TRBJ2-7; TRBD2 matches 8 bases. Germline CDR1 and CDR2: MNHEY and SVGAGI. The V gene end was trimmed by 6 bases and the J gene end by 4 bases; junction bases not matched to a gene: 5. This CDR3 is built from 13 residues. The CDR3 is CASRGGGGYEQYF. The CDR3 coding sequence is TGTGCCAGCAGAGGTGGCGGGGGGTACGAGCAGTACTTC.

The V and J genes are TRBV18 and TRBJ1-5; D possibly corresponds to TRBD1 (5 bases). Per the germline V gene, CDR1 is KGHSH and CDR2 is LQKENI. Trimming cost V 5 bases and J 6 bases, with 8 bases left between them. This CDR3 comprises 12 residues. The chain's CDR3 is CASSGGGQPQHF. The CDR3, as DNA: TGTGCCAGCTCAGGGGGGGGTCAGCCCCAGCATTTT.

This chain connects TRBV7-2 to TRBJ1-3; D perhaps matches TRBD1 (6 bases). The V end was cut by 8 bases, the J end by 4 bases, with 15 bases between. From germline, CDR1 is SGHTA and CDR2 FQGNSA. This CDR3 comprises 14 residues. CDR3 residues: CASGPGESGNTIYF. The DNA of the CDR3 is TGTGCCAGCGGCCCAGGGGAGTCAGGAAACACCATATATTTT.